A selection of T cell receptor beta chains follows, all from one sample in a study of T cells in Graves' hyperthyroidism and ophthalmopathy. MiXCR, run by TCRdb on the multiplex PCR reads, gives a single entry per CDR3 protein. The table lists roughly 750,000 distinct CDR3 sequences, roughly 15% of them singletons, with around 7.7% in the top ten. The sample consisted of blood. These TCRs come from a man aged 18 to 29 with Graves' hyperthyroidism. Each CDR3 is given with its conserved first and last residue. A D gene is named only where the DNA matches it firmly. Clone size is not always given. Where it is, it says once, few, many or a class for expanded clones.

clone size	D gene	V gene	J gene	CDR3 DNA	CDR3 protein
many	TRBD1	TRBV19	TRBJ2-7	TGTGCCAGCAGCCCCGGGACAGACTCCTACGAGCAGTACTTC	CASSPGTDSYEQYF
few	TRBD2	TRBV7-9	TRBJ2-1	TGTGCCAGCAGCGACCTAGCGGGCGACAATGAGCAGTTCTTC	CASSDLAGDNEQFF
few	TRBD2	TRBV30	TRBJ2-4	TGTGCCTGGAGTGGACTAGCGGTACCTGGGGGCATTCAGTACTTC	CAWSGLAVPGGIQYF
few	NA	TRBV2	TRBJ2-3	TGTGCCAGCAGTGAATCGGGATGGAGCACAGATACGCAGTATTTT	CASSESGWSTDTQYF
once	NA	TRBV19	TRBJ2-7	TGTGCCAGTAGTACCATGGGGGGCGCTTCCCACGAGCAGTACTTC	CASSTMGGASHEQYF
many	NA	TRBV2	TRBJ1-1	TGTGCCAGCATCGAGCCAGGGCCGGGTGAAGCTTTCTTT	CASIEPGPGEAFF
NA	NA	TRBV28	TRBJ2-4	TGTGCCAGCCTGGGGCGGACCCTTAACATTCAGTACTTC	CASLGRTLNIQYF
NA	NA	TRBV7-6	TRBJ2-4	TGTGCCAGCAGCTTGTTGGGGTTAGCCAAAAACATTCAGTACTTC	CASSLLGLAKNIQYF
many	NA	TRBV28	TRBJ1-5	TGTGCCAGCAGTTTGTCCGGGGGCGGTCAGCCCCAGCATTTT	CASSLSGGGQPQHF
NA	TRBD1	TRBV14	TRBJ1-2	TGTGCCAGCAGCTCCTCGGACAGGGCTTGGAACTATGGCTACACCTTC	CASSSSDRAWNYGYTF
many	TRBD2	TRBV3-1	TRBJ2-7	TGTGCCAGCAGCCAAGAGCAAGCGGGGAGGCTCGAGCAGTACTTC	CASSQEQAGRLEQYF